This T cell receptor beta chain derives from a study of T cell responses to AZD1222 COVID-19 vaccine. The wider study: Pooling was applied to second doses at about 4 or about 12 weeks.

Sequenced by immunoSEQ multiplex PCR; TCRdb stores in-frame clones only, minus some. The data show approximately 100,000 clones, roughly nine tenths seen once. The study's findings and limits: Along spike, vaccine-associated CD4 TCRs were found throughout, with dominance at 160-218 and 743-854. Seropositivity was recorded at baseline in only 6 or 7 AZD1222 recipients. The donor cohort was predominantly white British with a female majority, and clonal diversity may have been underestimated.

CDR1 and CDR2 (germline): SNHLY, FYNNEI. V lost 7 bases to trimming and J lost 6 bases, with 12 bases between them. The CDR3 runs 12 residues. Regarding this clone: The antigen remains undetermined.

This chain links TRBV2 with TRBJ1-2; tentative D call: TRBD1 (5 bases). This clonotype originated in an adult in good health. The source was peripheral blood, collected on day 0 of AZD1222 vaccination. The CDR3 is CASTAQDHGYTF. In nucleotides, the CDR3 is TGTGCCAGCACAGCACAGGATCATGGCTACACCTTC.